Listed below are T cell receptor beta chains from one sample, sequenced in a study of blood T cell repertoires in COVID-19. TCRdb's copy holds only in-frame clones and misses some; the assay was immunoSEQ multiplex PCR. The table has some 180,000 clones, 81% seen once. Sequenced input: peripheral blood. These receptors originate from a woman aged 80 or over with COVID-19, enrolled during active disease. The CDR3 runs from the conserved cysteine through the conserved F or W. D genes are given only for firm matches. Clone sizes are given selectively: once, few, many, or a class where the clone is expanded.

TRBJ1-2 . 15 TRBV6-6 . TGTGCCAGCAGTTACTCGGCAGGGGAAGGCTATGGCTACACCTTC CASSYSAGEGYGYTF
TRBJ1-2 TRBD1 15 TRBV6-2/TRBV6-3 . TGTGCCAGCAGTCGGGGACAGCTCACCAACTATGGCTACACCTTC CASSRGQLTNYGYTF
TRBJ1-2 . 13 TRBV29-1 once TGCAGCGCCGTCGAACAGGGAATCTATGGCTACACCTTC CSAVEQGIYGYTF
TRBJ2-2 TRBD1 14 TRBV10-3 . TGTGCCATCGCCGGGACAGGGAAGGGCGGGGAGCTGTTTTTT CAIAGTGKGGELFF
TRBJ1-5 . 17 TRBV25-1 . TGTGCCAGGATATCGCGTAGCCAACTTTATAGCAATCAGCCCCAGCATTTT CARISRSQLYSNQPQHF
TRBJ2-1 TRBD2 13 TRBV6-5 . TGTGCCAGTGAGGCTAGCGGTTACAATGAGCAGTTCTTC CASEASGYNEQFF
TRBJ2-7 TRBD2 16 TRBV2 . TGTGCCAGCAGTGTCAGCGGGGGGTCGAGCTCCTACGAGCAGTACTTC CASSVSGGSSSYEQYF
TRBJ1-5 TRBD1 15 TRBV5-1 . TGCGCCAGCAGTCCCGGGACAGGGTCTAATCAGCCCCAGCATTTT CASSPGTGSNQPQHF
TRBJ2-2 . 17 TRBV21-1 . TGTGCCAGCAGCAAGCGGACAGAAAAACCTAACACCGGGGAGCTGTTTTTT CASSKRTEKPNTGELFF
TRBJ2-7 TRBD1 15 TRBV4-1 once TGCGCCAGCAGCGATCCGGGACAGCTTTCTTTCGAGCAGTACTTC CASSDPGQLSFEQYF
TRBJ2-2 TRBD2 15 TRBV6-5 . TGTGCCAGCAGATTCACTAGCGGGATAACCGGGGAGCTGTTTTTT CASRFTSGITGELFF
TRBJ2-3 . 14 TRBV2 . TGTGCCAGCAACGATGGGGGGGCAACAGATACGCAGTATTTT CASNDGGATDTQYF
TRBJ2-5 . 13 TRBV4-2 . TGTGCCAGCAGCCAAGGCTTGCGAGAGACCCAGTACTTC CASSQGLRETQYF
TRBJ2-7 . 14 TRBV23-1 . TGCGCCAGCAGTCAATCTCGGTTTCACGGCGAGCAGTACTTC CASSQSRFHGEQYF
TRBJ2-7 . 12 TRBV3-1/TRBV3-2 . TGTGCCAGCAGCCAGGGGCCCTACGAGCAGTACTTC CASSQGPYEQYF
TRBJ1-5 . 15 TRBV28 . TGTGCCAGCAGTTTGTTGGGGGCCAGCAATCAGCCCCAGCATTTT CASSLLGASNQPQHF
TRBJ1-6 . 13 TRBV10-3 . TGTGCCATCAGTGTGGACAGAAATTCACCCCTCCACTTT CAISVDRNSPLHF
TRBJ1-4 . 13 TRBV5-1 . TGCGCCAGCAGCTTGGGAGGGGGTGAAAAACTGTTTTTT CASSLGGGEKLFF
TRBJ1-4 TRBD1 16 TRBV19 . TGTGCCAGTAGTGCAGGGACAGGGGGCCCTAATGAAAAACTGTTTTTT CASSAGTGGPNEKLFF